A selection of T cell receptor beta chains follows, all from one sample in a study of cytomegalovirus exposure and HLA in healthy donors. Assay: immunoSEQ multiplex PCR; the TCRdb copy retains only in-frame clones and omits some. This table has 100,000 or so clones, approximately 77% appearing once. Source material: PBMCs. The origin of the receptors is a woman in her forties in good health and CMV-seronegative. Each CDR3 is given with its conserved first and last residue. A D gene is named only where the DNA matches it firmly.

NA,TRBV15,TRBJ2-7,CATSRDAGIPREQYF,TGTGCCACCAGCAGAGACGCGGGAATACCGCGCGAGCAGTACTTC
NA,TRBV28,TRBJ2-4,CASSFFRPTGAKNIQYF,TGTGCCAGCAGTTTCTTCCGCCCCACAGGGGCCAAAAACATTCAGTACTTC
NA,TRBV19,TRBJ1-2,CASSPQTHYGYTF,TGTGCCAGTAGTCCTCAGACACACTATGGCTACACCTTC
TRBD1,TRBV5-6,TRBJ1-1,CASSGGQGARGMNTEAFF,TGTGCCAGCAGCGGAGGACAGGGGGCGAGGGGCATGAACACTGAAGCTTTCTTT
NA,TRBV7-3,TRBJ1-1,CASSSQGNTEAFF,TGTGCCAGCAGCTCACAGGGGAACACTGAAGCTTTCTTT
TRBD2,TRBV11-3,TRBJ2-2,CASSFGTSGTGELFF,TGTGCCAGCAGCTTCGGAACTAGCGGCACCGGGGAGCTGTTTTTT
NA,TRBV7-8,TRBJ1-5,CASSPLGTGTSNQPQHF,TGTGCCAGCAGCCCCTTAGGTACAGGCACTAGCAATCAGCCCCAGCATTTT
TRBD2,TRBV15,TRBJ2-1,CATSGLGLGFNEQFF,TGTGCCACCAGCGGCCTGGGACTAGGGTTCAATGAGCAGTTCTTC
NA,TRBV5-1,TRBJ1-3,CASSLDRAGSGNTIYF,TGCGCCAGCAGCTTGGACAGGGCCGGCTCTGGAAACACCATATATTTT
NA,TRBV6-1,TRBJ2-7,CASSEGGEQYF,TGTGCCAGCAGTGAAGGCGGGGAGCAGTACTTC
NA,TRBV19,TRBJ2-5,CASSEYRVWETQYF,TGTGCCAGTAGTGAATACAGGGTCTGGGAGACCCAGTACTTC